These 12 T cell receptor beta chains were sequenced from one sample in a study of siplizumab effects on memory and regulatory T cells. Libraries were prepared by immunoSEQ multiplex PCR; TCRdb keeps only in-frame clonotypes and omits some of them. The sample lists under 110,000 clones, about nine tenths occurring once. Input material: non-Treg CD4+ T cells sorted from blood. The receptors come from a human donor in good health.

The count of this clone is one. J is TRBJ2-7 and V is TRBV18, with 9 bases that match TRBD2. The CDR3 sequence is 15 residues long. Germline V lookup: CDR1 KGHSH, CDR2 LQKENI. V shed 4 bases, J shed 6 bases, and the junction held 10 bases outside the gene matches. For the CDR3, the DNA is TGTGCCAGCTCACTCGAGCCGGGACTAGCCGGCGAGCAGTACTTC. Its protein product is CASSLEPGLAGEQYF.

The CDR3, as DNA: TGTGCCAGCAGTGAAGCCGGGACAGGGGTGAATGAGCAGTTCTTC. This translates into CASSEAGTGVNEQFF. V usage is TRBV2 and J usage is TRBJ2-1, with 10 bases that match TRBD1. Germline CDR1 reads SNHLY; CDR2 reads FYNNEI. J was trimmed by 7 bases and V by 0 bases; bases with no gene match: 3. The CDR3 has 15 residues. Complete variable domain (other parts from reference TRBV2 and TRBJ2-1): EPEVTQTPSHQVTQMGQEVILRCVPISNHLYFYWYRQILGQKVEFLVSFYNNEISEKSEIFDDQFSVERPDGSNFTLKIRSTKLEDSAMYFCASSEAGTGVNEQFFGPGTRLTVL.

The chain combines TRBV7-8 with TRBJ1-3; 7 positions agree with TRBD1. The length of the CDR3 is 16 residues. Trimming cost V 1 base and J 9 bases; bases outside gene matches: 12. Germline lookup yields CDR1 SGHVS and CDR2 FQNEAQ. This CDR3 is CASSLEGQYVGVTIYF. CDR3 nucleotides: TGTGCCAGCAGCTTAGAGGGACAGTACGTAGGAGTCACCATATATTTT.

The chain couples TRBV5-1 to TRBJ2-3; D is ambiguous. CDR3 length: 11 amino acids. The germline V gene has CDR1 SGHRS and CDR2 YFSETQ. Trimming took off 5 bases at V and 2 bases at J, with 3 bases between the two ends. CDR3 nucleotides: TGCGCCAGCAGTGACACAGATACGCAGTATTTT. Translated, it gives CASSDTDTQYF.

The CDR3 DNA follows: TGTGCCAGCAGTGAAGGTTTAGCGAACACCGGGGAGCTGTTTTTT. Its protein is CASSEGLANTGELFF. The chain uses TRBV6-1 and TRBJ2-2; D remains unclear. V was trimmed by 1 base and J by 0 bases, leaving 6 bases between them. The germline gives CDR1 MNHNS, CDR2 SASEGT. CDR3 length: 15 amino acids.

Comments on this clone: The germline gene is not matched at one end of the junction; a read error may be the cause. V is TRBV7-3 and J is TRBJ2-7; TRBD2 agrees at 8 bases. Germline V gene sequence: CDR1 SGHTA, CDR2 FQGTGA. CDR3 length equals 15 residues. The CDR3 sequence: CASSVTGTRNYEQYF. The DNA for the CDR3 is TGTGCCAGCAGCGTAACCGGGACTAGGAACTACGAGCAGTACTTC.

The CDR3 DNA follows: TGTGCCAGCAGCTTTGGGACAGCTAGTCAGCCCCAGCATTTT. It specifies CASSFGTASQPQHF. The rearrangement uses TRBV7-9 and TRBJ1-5, with 7 bases identical to TRBD1. The CDR3 is 14 residues long. The germline V gene has CDR1 SEHNR and CDR2 FQNEAQ (reference sequence). V was pared by 3 bases and J by 6 bases, with 5 bases of the junction left unmatched.

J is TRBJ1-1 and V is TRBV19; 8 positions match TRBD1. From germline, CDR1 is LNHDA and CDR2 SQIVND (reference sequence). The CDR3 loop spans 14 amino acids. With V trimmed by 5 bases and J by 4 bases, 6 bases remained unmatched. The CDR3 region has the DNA TGTGCCAGTAGTGTCAGGGGGCAAGGCACTGAAGCTTTCTTT. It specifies CASSVRGQGTEAFF.

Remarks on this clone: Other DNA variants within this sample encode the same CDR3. In DNA, the CDR3 is TGTGCCAGCTCACCACCGAGCGGACCAGATACGCAGTATTTT. Its protein product is CASSPPSGPDTQYF. The rearrangement uses TRBV18 and TRBJ2-3; a possible D gene is TRBD2 (5 bases). Trimming shortened V by 0 bases and J by 4 bases, and 8 bases separated the two germline ends. This CDR3 has 14 amino acids. Per germline, CDR1 KGHSH and CDR2 LQKENI. Complete variable domain (other parts from reference TRBV18 and TRBJ2-3): NAGVMQNPRHLVRRRGQEARLRCSPMKGHSHVYWYRQLPEEGLKFMVYLQKENIIDESGMPKERFSAEFPKEGPSILRIQQVVRGDSAAYFCASSPPSGPDTQYFGPGTRLTVL.

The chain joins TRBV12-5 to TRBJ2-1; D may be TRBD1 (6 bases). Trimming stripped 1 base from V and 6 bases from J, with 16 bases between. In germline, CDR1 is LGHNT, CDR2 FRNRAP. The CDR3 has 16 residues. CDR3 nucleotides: TGTGCTAGTGGTTTGGACCTACAGGGACGGTTCAATGAGCAGTTCTTC. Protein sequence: CASGLDLQGRFNEQFF.

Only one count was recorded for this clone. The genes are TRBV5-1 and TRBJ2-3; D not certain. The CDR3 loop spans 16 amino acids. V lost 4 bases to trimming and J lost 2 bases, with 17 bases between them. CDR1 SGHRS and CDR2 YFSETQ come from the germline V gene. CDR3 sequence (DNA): TGCGCCAGCAGCCACACAAGGAGCTTCGACACAGATACGCAGTATTTT. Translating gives CASSHTRSFDTDTQYF.

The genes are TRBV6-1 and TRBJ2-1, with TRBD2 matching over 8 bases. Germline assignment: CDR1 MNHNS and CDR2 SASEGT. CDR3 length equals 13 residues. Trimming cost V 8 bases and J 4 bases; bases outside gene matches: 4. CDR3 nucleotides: TGTGCCAGCGTAACTAGCGGATACAATGAGCAGTTCTTC. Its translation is CASVTSGYNEQFF.